This record covers a single TCR beta chain. The length of the CDR3 is 17 residues. V lost 0 bases and J 0 bases, leaving 10 bases between the germline ends. CDR1 is SGHRS and CDR2 is YFSETQ in the germline V gene. As to time point: newly diagnosed GD, antithyroid drugs for less than 3 months. TCR sequences were obtained from RNA taken from PBMCs. Building the TCR beta libraries relied on iRepertoire HTBI primers, and CDR3 regions underwent Arm-PCR. In TCRdb, the multiplex PCR reads were re-called with MiXCR into one record per CDR3 protein. Here the sample spans approximately 470,000 distinct CDR3 sequences, 15% to 20% being singletons. This entry comes from a study of regulatory T cells in long-lasting Graves disease. Turning to the study itself: For a period under 3 months, newly diagnosed Graves' patients had taken antithyroid drugs.

These data were also filed under a second study, of T cells in Graves' hyperthyroidism and ophthalmopathy.

This sample comprised peripheral blood mononuclear cells (PBMCs), obtained at new diagnosis, from a patient treated with antithyroid drugs. The chain joins TRBV5-1 to TRBJ2-6, with D uncertain. This receptor was identified in a man between 40 and 49 years old with Graves disease. CDR3 bases: TGCGCCAGCAGCTTGGTGGCAGTTAGCTCTGGGGCCAACGTCCTGACTTTC. Its translation is CASSLVAVSSGANVLTF.